Described below is a single T cell receptor (beta chain) sequence and its context. As yet, its antigen is unknown. This CDR3 contains 15 residues. Trimming shortened V by 0 bases and J by 1 base, and 10 bases separated the two germline ends. The germline gives CDR1 MNHEY, CDR2 SVGAGI. These data belong to a study of shared clonotypes between healthy human individuals. Whole-study context: For every donor, three CD4 naive, three CD4 memory, two CD8 naive and one CD8 memory plates were used.

Study observations and caveats: With few donors, the genetic and exposure-history diversity represented was limited.

The assay was immunoSEQ multiplex PCR, and TCRdb's table has in-frame clones only and misses some. The table includes some 2,000,000 clones, 95% detected once. The chain links TRBV6-5 to TRBJ2-7; no definite D call. The clonotype originates from a man aged 18 to 30 in good health. Specimen: naive CD4+ T cells sorted from blood. As to subset: CD45RA+ positively selected. CDR3 bases: TGTGCCAGCAGTTACTCGTTCCGTAATTCCTACGAGCAGTACTTC. As protein: CASSYSFRNSYEQYF.